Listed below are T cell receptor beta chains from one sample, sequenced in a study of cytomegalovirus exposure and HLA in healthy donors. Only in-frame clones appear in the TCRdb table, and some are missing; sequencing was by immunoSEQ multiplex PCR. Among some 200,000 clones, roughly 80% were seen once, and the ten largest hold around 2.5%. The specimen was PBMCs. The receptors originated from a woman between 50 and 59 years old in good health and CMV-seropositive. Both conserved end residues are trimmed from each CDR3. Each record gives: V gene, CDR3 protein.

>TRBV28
ASSFPVSGGYGYT
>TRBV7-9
ASNLLSSYNSPLH
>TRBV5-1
ASSLQGAQYEQY
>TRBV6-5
ASSPGVGITEAF
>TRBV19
ASRPLDRDHQPQH
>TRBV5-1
ASSLGGQASYEQY
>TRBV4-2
ASSLAAGGPNTGELF
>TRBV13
ASSLWASGVTDTQY
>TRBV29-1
SVDLWDRVNTGELF
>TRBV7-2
ASSLRSAASGGNEQF
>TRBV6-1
ASIEPGYTQY
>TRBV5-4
ASSSQGFQETQY
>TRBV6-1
ASSERTGQGEQF
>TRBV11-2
ASSLVVGGGPGEQF
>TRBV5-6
ASSLRVRANYGYT
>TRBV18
ATAGGQKEQF
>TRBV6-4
ASSEAGKGTQY
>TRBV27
ASSHDTRGTDTIY
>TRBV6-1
ASSEVIGSYGYT
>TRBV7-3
ASSLRQKSEAF
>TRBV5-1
ASSLNGYEQF
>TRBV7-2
ASSLDGDPPQH
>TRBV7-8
ASEAGQETQY
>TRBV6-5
ASSVQRGNQPQH